These T cell receptor beta chains were read from a single sample in a study of blood T cell repertoires in COVID-19. The protocol was immunoSEQ multiplex PCR, while the TCRdb copy is restricted to in-frame clones and leaves out a portion. Among about 300,000 clones listed, more than 75% were seen once. What was sequenced was PBMCs or T cells enriched from blood (not recorded which). The receptors were sampled from a man under 40 who had recovered from COVID-19. Each CDR3 is given with its conserved first and last residue. The D gene is left open where the match is weak. Only part of the rows carry a size: once, few, many, or a class if the clone is expanded.

>TRBD1|TRBJ1-1|TRBV7-9|NA
CASSSSTGVNTEAFF
TGTGCCAGCAGCTCTTCGACAGGGGTAAACACTGAAGCTTTCTTT
>TRBD1|TRBJ1-6|TRBV30|NA
CAWGSGTGASPLHF
TGTGCCTGGGGGTCCGGGACAGGCGCTTCACCCCTCCACTTT
>NA|TRBJ1-2|TRBV19|NA
CASSIPVGTTYGYTF
TGTGCCAGTAGTATACCCGTCGGGACAACCTATGGCTACACCTTC
>TRBD1|TRBJ1-2|TRBV7-8|NA
CASYGDSNYGYTF
TGTGCCAGCTACGGGGACAGTAACTATGGCTACACCTTC
>TRBD1|TRBJ1-2|TRBV6-5|NA
CASSYRDRGHYGYTF
TGTGCCAGCAGTTACCGGGACAGGGGGCACTATGGCTACACCTTC
>TRBD1|TRBJ2-3|TRBV27|NA
CASSFHGTGNQDTQYF
TGTGCCAGCAGTTTCCACGGGACAGGGAACCAAGATACGCAGTATTTT
>NA|TRBJ1-2|TRBV6-4|NA
CASSDSWGRNYGYTF
TGTGCCAGCAGTGACTCCTGGGGGCGTAACTATGGCTACACCTTC
>NA|TRBJ1-5|TRBV12-3/TRBV12-4|NA
CASTLQGHQPQHF
TGTGCCAGCACCCTACAGGGACACCAGCCCCAGCATTTT
>NA|TRBJ1-6|TRBV2|NA
CASRDQGVNSPLHF
TGTGCCAGCAGGGACCAGGGCGTAAATTCACCCCTCCACTTT
>TRBD1|TRBJ2-1|TRBV5-3|NA
CARGKITGGVRSYNEQFF
TGTGCCAGAGGAAAGATTACAGGGGGCGTTCGCTCCTACAATGAGCAGTTCTTC
>NA|TRBJ1-1|TRBV5-5|NA
CASRVGHSTEAFF
TGTGCCAGCAGGGTTGGGCATAGCACTGAAGCTTTCTTT
>TRBD2|TRBJ2-1|TRBV14|NA
CASIEAGGSNPYNEQFF
TGTGCCAGCATCGAGGCGGGGGGAAGCAATCCCTACAATGAGCAGTTCTTC
>TRBD2|TRBJ2-2|TRBV7-9|NA
CASPREGNTGELFF
TGTGCCTCCCCGCGGGAGGGGAACACCGGGGAGCTGTTTTTT
>NA|TRBJ1-3|TRBV27|NA
CASSSPSRGNTIYF
TGTGCCAGCAGCTCCCCATCCAGGGGAAACACCATATATTTT
>TRBD2|TRBJ2-1|TRBV29-1|once
CSVEDLLAGYNEQFF
TGCAGCGTTGAAGATCTACTAGCGGGATACAATGAGCAGTTCTTC
>NA|TRBJ1-1|TRBV29-1|NA
CSVDRGRAFF
TGCAGCGTTGACAGGGGAAGAGCTTTCTTT
>NA|TRBJ1-1|TRBV28|NA
CASSLGGAPEAFF
TGTGCCAGCAGTTTGGGGGGGGCCCCTGAAGCTTTCTTT
>TRBD1|TRBJ1-1|TRBV9|once
CASRKTGGTEAFF
TGTGCCAGCAGAAAAACAGGGGGCACTGAAGCTTTCTTT
>TRBD2|TRBJ2-1|TRBV6-1|few
CASSEGWTSGYNEQFF
TGTGCCAGCAGTGAGGGATGGACTAGCGGTTACAATGAGCAGTTCTTC
>TRBD1|TRBJ2-2|TRBV9|NA
CASSRPGTGSNGELFF
TGTGCCAGCAGCCGCCCCGGGACAGGGTCGAACGGGGAGCTGTTTTTT
>NA|TRBJ1-5|TRBV19|NA
CASSLNRAGTPQHF
TGTGCCAGTAGTCTCAACAGGGCCGGCACCCCCCAGCATTTT
>NA|TRBJ1-5|TRBV5-1|NA
CASSGGANQPQHF
TGCGCCAGCAGCGGAGGGGCCAATCAGCCCCAGCATTTT
>TRBD1|TRBJ2-6|TRBV6-4|few
CASSKLGTGISGANVLTF
TGTGCCAGCAGTAAGCTCGGGACAGGCATCTCTGGGGCCAACGTCCTGACTTTC
>TRBD2|TRBJ2-5|TRBV30|NA
CAWSVEWGLAYQETQYF
TGTGCCTGGAGTGTAGAGTGGGGACTAGCGTATCAAGAGACCCAGTACTTC
>TRBD1|TRBJ1-1|TRBV5-5|NA
CASSFHRGNTEAFF
TGTGCCAGCAGCTTTCACAGGGGCAACACTGAAGCTTTCTTT
>NA|TRBJ1-2|TRBV5-4|few
CASSSPGLLYGYTF
TGTGCCAGCAGCTCCCCGGGATTGCTCTATGGCTACACCTTC
>NA|TRBJ2-1|TRBV24-1|NA
CATSDGQGGSYNEQFF
TGTGCCACCAGTGATGGACAGGGAGGGTCCTACAATGAGCAGTTCTTC
>NA|TRBJ1-6|TRBV5-1|few
CASSLAGNNSPLHF
TGCGCCAGCAGCTTGGCAGGGAATAATTCACCCCTCCACTTT
>TRBD2|TRBJ2-7|TRBV2|NA
CASSATSGTYEQYF
TGTGCCAGCAGTGCTACTAGCGGGACCTACGAGCAGTACTTC
>NA|TRBJ2-3|TRBV5-1|NA
CASSLPRGSTDTQYF
TGCGCCAGCAGCTTGCCCAGGGGTAGCACAGATACGCAGTATTTT
>TRBD2|TRBJ2-2|TRBV7-9|NA
CASSPLAGGYTGELFF
TGTGCCAGCAGCCCCTTAGCGGGAGGGTACACCGGGGAGCTGTTTTTT
>TRBD1|TRBJ1-6|TRBV7-2|NA
CASSLLPGGAGSPLHF
TGTGCCAGCAGCTTACTACCAGGGGGCGCAGGTTCACCCCTCCACTTT
>NA|TRBJ2-4|TRBV7-9|NA
CASSSPIENIQYF
TGTGCCAGCAGCTCCCCTATCGAAAACATTCAGTACTTC
>NA|TRBJ2-6|TRBV27|NA
CASSRGRTSSGANVLTF
TGTGCCAGCAGTCGCGGTCGTACAAGCTCTGGGGCCAACGTCCTGACTTTC
>NA|TRBJ1-1|TRBV12-3/TRBV12-4|NA
CASSRLENTEAFF
TGTGCCAGCAGCCGCCTAGAGAACACTGAAGCTTTCTTT
>TRBD1|TRBJ1-2|TRBV2|NA
CASSASTGGAGYTF
TGTGCCAGCAGCGCTAGTACAGGGGGCGCGGGCTACACCTTC
>NA|TRBJ1-2|TRBV10-3|NA
CAISESGGSNYGYTF
TGTGCCATCAGTGAGTCGGGGGGTTCTAACTATGGCTACACCTTC
>NA|TRBJ1-6|TRBV6-4|NA
CASSDSASAGSPLHF
TGTGCCAGCAGTGACTCGGCCAGTGCGGGCTCACCCCTCCACTTT
>NA|TRBJ1-3|TRBV3-1/TRBV3-2|NA
CASSQDLSSGNTIYF
TGTGCCAGCAGCCAAGACTTGAGCTCTGGAAACACCATATATTTT
>TRBD1|TRBJ2-2|TRBV30|NA
CAWSVMAGGNGELFF
TGTGCCTGGAGTGTAATGGCAGGGGGAAACGGGGAGCTGTTTTTT
>NA|TRBJ2-5|TRBV18|NA
CASSSQETQYF
TGTGCCAGCTCATCCCAGGAGACCCAGTACTTC
>NA|TRBJ1-2|TRBV7-2|NA
CASSLEAGTGGYTF
TGTGCCAGCAGCTTAGAGGCGGGGACGGGGGGCTACACCTTC
>NA|TRBJ2-5|TRBV3-1/TRBV3-2|NA
CASSQDRELGTQYF
TGTGCCAGCAGCCAAGACAGGGAATTAGGGACCCAGTACTTC
>TRBD1|TRBJ1-2|TRBV3-1/TRBV3-2|NA
CASSPGQGSRGPYGYTF
TGTGCCAGCAGCCCCGGACAGGGTTCGAGGGGGCCATATGGCTACACCTTC
>NA|TRBJ1-1|TRBV18|once
CASSSGQNTEAFF
TGTGCCAGCTCATCGGGACAGAACACTGAAGCTTTCTTT
>NA|TRBJ1-2|TRBV4-1|NA
CASSQTGTNYGYTF
TGCGCCAGCAGCCAAACCGGGACAAACTATGGCTACACCTTC
>TRBD1|TRBJ1-2|TRBV14|NA
CASSQGQGASYYGYTF
TGTGCCAGCAGCCAAGGGCAGGGGGCATCTTATTATGGCTACACCTTC
>TRBD1|TRBJ1-1|TRBV5-1|NA
CASSFGTEGTEAFF
TGCGCCAGCAGCTTCGGGACAGAGGGCACTGAAGCTTTCTTT
>NA|TRBJ1-2|TRBV5-4|NA
CASSETTTNYGYTF
TGTGCCAGCAGCGAGACGACTACTAACTATGGCTACACCTTC
>NA|TRBJ1-6|TRBV7-8|NA
CASSVGQTYNSPLHF
TGTGCCAGCAGCGTCGGACAGACCTATAATTCACCCCTCCACTTT
>NA|TRBJ2-7|TRBV5-1|NA
CASSFGGYEQYF
TGCGCCAGCAGCTTTGGGGGGTACGAGCAGTACTTC
>TRBD1|TRBJ1-6|TRBV3-1/TRBV3-2|few
CASSQGDRPASPLHF
TGTGCCAGCAGCCAGGGGGACAGACCAGCTTCACCCCTCCACTTT
>TRBD1|TRBJ2-7|TRBV24-1|once
CATSDPRTGPYEQYF
TGTGCCACCAGTGACCCACGGACAGGCCCCTACGAGCAGTACTTC
>NA|TRBJ2-7|TRBV5-4|NA
CASSGGSSDGYEQYF
TGTGCCAGCAGCGGGGGCTCCTCTGACGGCTATGAGCAGTACTTC
>TRBD2|TRBJ2-3|TRBV6-5|NA
CASRVLAGGADTQYF
TGTGCCAGCAGAGTACTAGCGGGAGGAGCAGATACGCAGTATTTT
>NA|TRBJ1-2|TRBV5-1|NA
CASSPPDPRLGYTF
TGCGCCAGCAGCCCTCCTGACCCCAGGCTCGGCTACACCTTC
>TRBD1|TRBJ1-5|TRBV19|NA
CASSRDRGSNQPQHF
TGTGCCAGTAGTAGGGACAGGGGGAGCAATCAGCCCCAGCATTTT
>TRBD2|TRBJ2-5|TRBV4-2|NA
CASSQRASGSIKTQYF
TGTGCCAGCAGCCAAAGAGCTAGCGGGAGTATAAAGACCCAGTACTTC